A selection of T cell receptor beta chains follows, all from one sample in a study of monozygotic twins with inflammatory bowel disease. TCRdb reanalyzed the 5' RACE reads and collapses them to one entry per CDR3 protein, without DNA. The ten most abundant clones cover about 2.3% of a sample with a few hundred thousand distinct CDR3 sequences. Sample: blood. These receptors originate from a human donor with ulcerative colitis or Crohn's disease, or a healthy co-twin of an affected twin (not recorded which). CDR3s include the opening cysteine and the closing phenylalanine or tryptophan. Each record gives: CDR3 length, J gene, V gene, CDR3 protein.

17 TRBJ1-1 TRBV18 CASSPEAGGVGNTEAFF
13 TRBJ2-5 TRBV15 CATSRVPQETQYF
14 TRBJ2-3 TRBV7-6 CASSLAESTDTQYF
16 TRBJ2-3 TRBV30 CAWSVSALVRTDTQYF
15 TRBJ2-5 TRBV10-3 CAISASAGVGETQYF
15 TRBJ1-2 TRBV5-6 CASSLGRGRSYGYTF
15 TRBJ1-5 TRBV7-2 CASSLGQPGHLPQHF
15 TRBJ2-7 TRBV3-1 CASSPVADFTYEQYF
15 TRBJ1-5 TRBV6-1 CASTSVWGGNQPQHF
15 TRBJ2-7 TRBV4-1 CASSQVTGEWGEQYF
12 TRBJ1-2 TRBV27 CASSAVRGSYTF
14 TRBJ1-2 TRBV7-2 CASSARTGKMSYTF
11 TRBJ2-7 TRBV11-2 CASSLVREQYF
15 TRBJ2-7 TRBV21-1 CASRRKELGPYEQYF
15 TRBJ2-7 TRBV20-1 CSARSPSGGSYEQYF
17 TRBJ1-5 TRBV5-6 CASSSLRDRGTNQPQHF
15 TRBJ1-1 TRBV5-5 CASSVAPRGGTEAFF